This is a list of T cell receptor beta chains from one sample in a study of cytomegalovirus exposure and HLA in healthy donors. TCRdb's table, derived via immunoSEQ multiplex PCR, lists solely in-frame clones and lacks some. The table has 120,000 to 150,000 clones, roughly 82% seen once; the top ten hold 3% to 4%. Specimen: PBMCs. The receptors were sampled from a male donor in good health and CMV-seronegative. Both conserved end residues are part of each CDR3. Each record gives: clone size, D gene, V gene, J gene, CDR3 DNA, CDR3 protein. A D gene is named only where the DNA matches it firmly. The size field is filled for only some rows; it gives once, few, many or a size class.

>.|.|TRBV7-9|TRBJ1-1
TGTGCCAGCAGCTTAGAAGCCGGGACTGAAGCTTTCTTT
CASSLEAGTEAFF
>.|TRBD1|TRBV9|TRBJ2-5
TGTGCCAGCAGCGTAGTGGCAGGGGGCGACCAGCAGTACTTC
CASSVVAGGDQQYF
>.|.|TRBV11-1|TRBJ1-1
TGTGCCAGCAGTGGTGCAGGGGATATGGACGCTGAAGCTTTCTTT
CASSGAGDMDAEAFF
>.|.|TRBV10-1|TRBJ1-5
TGCGCCAGCAGTGGGGCCAATCAGCCCCAGCATTTT
CASSGANQPQHF
>once|.|TRBV9|TRBJ2-3
TGTGCCAGCAGCGCCCTACAGGGGACTTCGGATACGCAGTATTTT
CASSALQGTSDTQYF
>.|.|TRBV25-1|TRBJ2-1
TGTGCCAGCAGTGAATATACCGGGTACAATGAGCAGTTCTTC
CASSEYTGYNEQFF
>.|.|TRBV6-1|TRBJ1-4
TGTGCCAGCAGTGAATTGACAAGAACTAATGAAAAACTGTTTTTT
CASSELTRTNEKLFF
>.|.|TRBV7-8|TRBJ1-5
TGTGCCAGCAGCTCCTCGCACGGGGGGAAGGTTCAGCCCCAGCATTTT
CASSSSHGGKVQPQHF
>.|.|TRBV15|TRBJ1-3
TGTGCCACCAGCAGAGATTCGAGCGGAAACACCATATATTTT
CATSRDSSGNTIYF
>.|.|TRBV30|TRBJ2-7
TGTGCCTGGCCCCGTCCCGAGGTAGGTTACGAGCAGTACTTC
CAWPRPEVGYEQYF
>few|TRBD1|TRBV11-1|TRBJ1-2
TGTGCCAGCAGCTCGGGACAGGGTTTTCTCGGCTACACCTTC
CASSSGQGFLGYTF
>.|TRBD1|TRBV5-6|TRBJ1-3
TGTGCCAGCAGCTTCGGACAGGCGGGCTCTGGAAACACCATATATTTT
CASSFGQAGSGNTIYF
>.|TRBD2|TRBV9|TRBJ2-3
TGTGCCAGCAGCCTAGCGGGGAGGAGCACAGATACGCAGTATTTT
CASSLAGRSTDTQYF
>.|.|TRBV29-1|TRBJ1-2
TGCAGCGTTGGATCCCCCGGTGCGGAGCCCTATGGCTACACCTTC
CSVGSPGAEPYGYTF
>.|TRBD1|TRBV5-1|TRBJ1-1
TGCGCCAGCAGCTTGGACGGGACAGGTAACACTGAAGCTTTCTTT
CASSLDGTGNTEAFF
>.|TRBD1|TRBV5-1|TRBJ1-2
TGCGCCAGCAGCTTCTCAGTGGACAGGGTGCGAGACTATGGCTACACCTTC
CASSFSVDRVRDYGYTF
>.|TRBD1|TRBV10-1|TRBJ1-5
TGCGCCAGGGACAGGGGCGATTCTAGCAATCAGCCCCAGCATTTT
CARDRGDSSNQPQHF
>.|TRBD1|TRBV19|TRBJ1-2
TGTGCCAGTAGTGTAAGCCGCGGACAGGGCTACTATGGCTACACCTTC
CASSVSRGQGYYGYTF
>.|.|TRBV6-5|TRBJ1-4
TGTGCCACCACAGGTTCAACTAATGAAAAACTGTTTTTT
CATTGSTNEKLFF
>.|.|TRBV5-4|TRBJ2-3
TGTGCCAGCAGCCTGGGTCAGCGGGCAAGCACAGATACGCAGTATTTT
CASSLGQRASTDTQYF
>.|.|TRBV29-1|TRBJ2-7
TGCAGCGTTGAAGGAGGCAGGGGAGCGGAGTACGAGCAGTACTTC
CSVEGGRGAEYEQYF
>.|.|TRBV21-1|TRBJ2-6
TGTGCCAGCAGCAGGGGAGGACCGGGCTCTGGGGCCAACGTCCTGACTTTC
CASSRGGPGSGANVLTF
>.|TRBD1|TRBV16|TRBJ1-2
TGTGCCAGCAGCCATCCCCCGGGACAGGGGGGTGGCTACACCTTC
CASSHPPGQGGGYTF
>few|.|TRBV7-9|TRBJ1-5
TGTGCCAGCAGCTTTGGGCGTAGGACAGCGACGAGCAATCAGCCCCAGCATTTT
CASSFGRRTATSNQPQHF
>.|.|TRBV4-1|TRBJ2-7
TGCGCCAGCAGCCAAGCGTTGTCATCCTACGAGCAGTACTTC
CASSQALSSYEQYF
>.|.|TRBV5-6|TRBJ2-7
TGTGCCAGCAGCTTGGAGCTCGATTACCTCTCTTCCTACGAGCAGTACTTC
CASSLELDYLSSYEQYF
>.|.|TRBV7-9|TRBJ2-7
TGTGCCAGCAGCTTAGACAGGGCGTCCTACGAGCAGTACTTC
CASSLDRASYEQYF
>.|.|TRBV12-5|TRBJ2-7
TGTGCTAGTGGTTTGACCGCGGGGTGGGGGAGCGAGCAGTACTTC
CASGLTAGWGSEQYF
>.|.|TRBV5-6|TRBJ1-5
TGTGCCAGCAGCTTGAGGGGATATAGCAATCAGCCCCAGCATTTT
CASSLRGYSNQPQHF
>.|.|TRBV7-9|TRBJ1-1
TGTGCCAGCAGCTTAGAGGGGTTCATTGAAGCTTTCTTT
CASSLEGFIEAFF
>.|.|TRBV7-8|TRBJ1-1
TGTGCCAGCAGCTTCTCAGGGTACGGGAACACTGAAGCTTTCTTT
CASSFSGYGNTEAFF
>.|.|TRBV7-3|TRBJ2-1
TGTGCCAGCAGCTTAACGTTCCGGGATGAGCAGTTCTTC
CASSLTFRDEQFF
>once|.|TRBV15|TRBJ2-3
TGTGCCACCAGCAGAGATCGGGAAGGGGGTACAGATACGCAGTATTTT
CATSRDREGGTDTQYF
>once|.|TRBV7-9|TRBJ2-1
TGTGCCAGCAGCTTAGCCAACAATGAGCAGTTCTTC
CASSLANNEQFF
>once|TRBD1|TRBV7-3|TRBJ2-1
TGTGCCAGCAGTCATACAGGGGGCATAGGGAATGAGCAGTTCTTC
CASSHTGGIGNEQFF
>.|TRBD2|TRBV30|TRBJ2-2
TGTGCCTGGAGTCCGGGACTAGCAACCGGGGAGCTGTTTTTT
CAWSPGLATGELFF
>.|.|TRBV29-1|TRBJ2-7
TGCAGCGTTGAACACCAAGGGAGAACCGGCTACGAGCAGTACTTC
CSVEHQGRTGYEQYF
>.|.|TRBV11-3|TRBJ2-2
TGTGCCAGCAGCCCCCGCGACAGGCTGAACACCGGGGAGCTGTTTTTT
CASSPRDRLNTGELFF
>few|TRBD2|TRBV11-1|TRBJ2-3
TGTGCCAGCAGCTTACGAGGGACTAGCGGGACGACAGATACGCAGTATTTT
CASSLRGTSGTTDTQYF
>.|TRBD1|TRBV6-6|TRBJ2-7
TGTGCCAGCAGCAGAGGGGGCGCTTACGAGCAGTACTTC
CASSRGGAYEQYF
>.|.|TRBV6-6|TRBJ2-7
TGTGCCAGCAGTTACCCAGGGACAAATACCTACGAGCAGTACTTC
CASSYPGTNTYEQYF
>.|.|TRBV9|TRBJ1-1
TGTGCCAGCAGCGAGCGAGGAAACGATAACACTGAAGCTTTCTTT
CASSERGNDNTEAFF
>once|TRBD1|TRBV15|TRBJ2-7
TGTGCCACCAGCAGGGAACTGACAGGGACGGACGAGCAGTACTTC
CATSRELTGTDEQYF
>.|.|TRBV18|TRBJ1-3
TGTGCCAGCTCACCAAGGGGAAACACCATATACTTT
CASSPRGNTIYF
>.|.|TRBV6-6|TRBJ2-1
TGTGCCAGCAGTTACCCCGGCGGCCTGAATGAGCAGTTCTTC
CASSYPGGLNEQFF